This T cell receptor beta chain was documented in a study of blood T cells in healthy people across ages. Findings and limits, study-wide: Long-lived and aged donors differed, with more naive CD4+ cells and higher diversity in the long-lived. Strong correlation was found linking TCR beta diversity to naive T cell percentage.

Turning to this clonotype: Its specificity is not known.

Trimming shortened V by 6 bases and J by 9 bases, and 15 bases separated the two germline ends. The germline gives CDR1 SGHAT, CDR2 FQNNGV. This CDR3 region has 12 residues. Collection of about 9.4 milliliters of peripheral blood was performed for each donor. The second PCR ran about 6 to 12 cycles with a sample-barcoded 5' primer and J-beta primers. A 12-random-nucleotide template-switch adaptor tagged each cDNA molecule. A single record per CDR3 protein comes from TCRdb applying MiXCR to the 5' RACE reads. The sample shows approximately 2,000,000 distinct CDR3 sequences, approximately 40% of them seen only once.

The TCR was taken from a human donor in good health. Sequencing was carried out using blood. The chain couples TRBV11-2 to TRBJ2-7; maybe TRBD1 (6 bases). This CDR3 is CASSFGIQGQYF. The CDR3 DNA reads TGTGCCAGCAGTTTTGGTATACAGGGGCAGTACTTC. The entire variable domain, with the rest obtained from reference TRBV11-2 and TRBJ2-7, is as follows: EAGVAQSPRYKIIEKRQSVAFWCNPISGHATLYWYQQILGQGPKLLIQFQNNGVVDDSQLPKDRFSAERLKGVDSTLKIQPAKLEDSAVYLCASSFGIQGQYFGPGTRLTVT.